The entry below describes one T cell receptor (beta chain). Antigen specificity is unknown. This entry comes from a study of identical twins. Study results and caveats: Fewer insertions characterized abundant cord blood beta clonotypes, whereas memory repertoires showed none. Within twin pairs, the out-of-frame alpha sequences they shared showed excess low generation probability.

Trimming removed 0 bases at V and 4 bases at J, with 7 bases between. CDR1 is LNHNV, CDR2 YYDKDF, per germline (reference sequence). The CDR3 is 13 amino acids. TCRdb re-called the 5' RACE reads with MiXCR, one entry per CDR3 protein. Among 470,000 or so distinct CDR3 sequences listed, approximately 24% were seen once. The sample was also reused in another study, on T cells expressing NK-cell markers. That report adds: Each of about six donors carried dominant NKG2C+ clonotypes accounting for roughly 1.0-8% of CD8+ T cells. Clarity on HCMV specificity was lacking for the expanded NKG2C+ T cell clones.

The TCR originated in a woman between 18 and 30 years old in good health. What was sequenced was CD4+ T cells sorted from blood. This chain links TRBV15 with TRBJ2-7; no clear D gene. As DNA, the CDR3 is TGTGCCACCAGCAGAGACCCCGTTTACGAGCAGTACTTC. Amino acids: CATSRDPVYEQYF. Full variable domain (rest looked up from reference TRBV15 and TRBJ2-7): DAMVIQNPRYQVTQFGKPVTLSCSQTLNHNVMYWYQQKSSQAPKLLFHYYDKDFNNEADTPDNFQSRRPNTSFCFLDIRSPGLGDTAMYLCATSRDPVYEQYFGPGTRLTVT.